These 22 T cell receptor beta chains originate from one sample sequenced in a study of shared clonotypes between healthy human individuals. Here immunoSEQ multiplex PCR was the method, and the copy in TCRdb shows in-frame clones only, minus some. The table has 1.5 million to 2.5 million clones, about 95% seen once. Naive CD8 isolation took CD45RO-negative cells positively selected for CCR7 and excluded terminally differentiated effector memory CD45RA+ cells. Material: naive CD8+ T cells sorted from blood. The source of these receptors is a man younger than 35 in good health.

The CDR3 sequence is CASVALSNTGELFF. The CDR3 bases are TGTGCCAGCGTGGCGCTTTCAAACACCGGGGAGCTGTTTTTT. The chain is built from TRBV7-6 and TRBJ2-2, with D unclear. Germline values: CDR1 SGHVS, CDR2 FNYEAQ. V lost 8 bases, J lost 2 bases, and 12 bases lay in between. This CDR3 region has 14 residues.

This chain joins TRBV5-1 and TRBJ2-7; D gene uncertain. CDR1 and CDR2 (germline): SGHRS, YFSETQ. The V gene lost 7 bases and the J gene lost 0 bases, with 14 bases spanning the gap. The CDR3 has 14 amino acids. CDR3 bases: TGCGCCAGCGCGGCAGACCTAAGCTCCTACGAGCAGTACTTC. Protein sequence: CASAADLSSYEQYF.

The gene calls are TRBV11-2 and TRBJ1-1; D gene ambiguous. The CDR3 has 13 amino acids. The germline V gene has CDR1 SGHAT and CDR2 FQNNGV. Trimming took 7 bases from V and 8 from J, leaving 17 bases between them. The CDR3 nucleotides are TGTGCCAGCACCCCCACAGAGGGAGACGAAGCTTTCTTT. Encoded protein: CASTPTEGDEAFF.

CDR3 sequence: CASSPRDTGYTF. DNA of the CDR3: TGTGCCAGCAGTCCCCGGGACACTGGCTACACCTTC. The chain has TRBV6-5 and TRBJ1-2, with a possible D match to TRBD1 (6 bases). V gave up 5 bases and J gave up 7 bases, with 11 bases separating them. From germline, CDR1 is MNHEY and CDR2 SVGAGI. CDR3 size: 12 residues.

As concerns this clone: The same CDR3 arises from other DNA sequences in this sample as well. This chain links TRBV5-4 with TRBJ1-1; D is ambiguous. The CDR3 length is 14 residues. Germline lookup yields CDR1 SGHNT and CDR2 YYREEE (reference sequence). The V end lost 1 base, the J end lost 1 base, and 8 bases lay between the germline ends. CDR3 sequence (DNA): TGTGCCAGCAGCTTGACCGGCTGGAACACTGAAGCTTTCTTT. It codes for CASSLTGWNTEAFF.

V usage is TRBV4-1 and J usage is TRBJ2-5; the match to TRBD1 covers 8 bases. The J segment lost 4 bases and the V segment lost 3 bases, leaving 7 bases of the junction unmatched. The germline gives CDR1 MGHRA, CDR2 YSYEKL. The CDR3 spans 15 residues. Here the CDR3 reads CASSHVFDRGETQYF. Here the CDR3 DNA reads TGCGCCAGCAGCCATGTTTTTGACAGGGGAGAGACCCAGTACTTC.

This chain connects TRBV7-9 to TRBJ1-4; D gene ambiguous. The CDR3 is 14 residues long. The germline V and J ends were trimmed by 3 bases and 7 bases, with 12 bases remaining between them. Germline V lookup: CDR1 SEHNR, CDR2 FQNEAQ (reference sequence). The CDR3 bases are TGTGCCAGCAGCTTGCCGGAAGCAAGTGAAAAACTGTTTTTT. This codes for CASSLPEASEKLFF.

Comments on this clone: The sample contains more than one DNA sequence encoding this CDR3. This rearrangement joins TRBV29-1 to TRBJ2-7, with D perhaps matching TRBD1 (6 bases). The V and J ends lost 3 bases and 4 bases respectively, with 10 bases between them. The CDR3 is 12 amino acids. Germline V gene sequence: CDR1 SQVTM, CDR2 ANQGSEA. The CDR3 coding sequence is TGCAGCGTTGAGGGCAGGGGATACGAGCAGTACTTC. This sequence encodes CSVEGRGYEQYF.

This clone appeared a single time. The chain employs TRBV5-1 and TRBJ1-3; D gene unclear. From germline, CDR1 is SGHRS and CDR2 YFSETQ. V was cut by 6 bases and J by 0 bases, with 10 bases left in between. The CDR3 loop spans 14 amino acids. CDR3 nucleotides: TGCGCCAGCACTCCGGACGTCTCTGGAAACACCATATATTTT. Translated: CASTPDVSGNTIYF.

CDR3 coding DNA: TGTGCCAGCAGGGCCTCCTATAATTCACCCCTCCACTTT. Translated: CASRASYNSPLHF. This sequence joins TRBV27 and TRBJ1-6; D ambiguous. V lost 6 bases to trimming and J lost 0 bases, with 3 bases between them. The CDR3 runs to 13 residues. Germline lookup yields CDR1 MNHEY and CDR2 SMNVEV (reference sequence).

The genes are TRBV28 and TRBJ2-1, with TRBD2 as a possible D gene (5 bases). Trimming took off 6 bases at V and 4 bases at J, with 19 bases between the two ends. The CDR3 is made up of 16 amino acids. Germline CDR1 and CDR2: MDHEN and SYDVKM. The DNA for the CDR3 is TGTGCCAGCAGCACACCGAAGGAGGACGGATACAATGAGCAGTTCTTC. It encodes CASSTPKEDGYNEQFF.

The chain uses TRBV27 and TRBJ2-3; perhaps TRBD2 as D (5 bases). Trimming stripped 4 bases from V and 1 base from J, with 12 bases between. The CDR3 length is 15 residues. CDR1 is MNHEY and CDR2 is SMNVEV in the germline V gene (reference sequence). The CDR3: CASSSTRVRTDTQYF. CDR3 DNA: TGTGCCAGCAGTTCAACGCGGGTTCGCACAGATACGCAGTATTTT.

The V and J genes are TRBV5-1 and TRBJ1-4; perhaps TRBD1 as D (6 bases). Germline V gene lookup returns CDR1 SGHRS and CDR2 YFSETQ. The length of the CDR3 is 16 residues. V was clipped by 0 bases and J by 4 bases, with 13 bases between them. The CDR3, as DNA: TGCGCCAGCAGCTTGGTCCCAGGGGTGGATAATGAAAAACTGTTTTTT. Amino acids: CASSLVPGVDNEKLFF.

This rearrangement joins TRBV9 to TRBJ1-2; 9 nucleotides line up with TRBD1. The ends lost 7 bases at V and 5 bases at J; junction bases unmatched: 12. This CDR3 contains 15 residues. Germline assignment: CDR1 SGDLS and CDR2 YYNGEE. The CDR3 loop is CASGDNTGGEYGYTF. CDR3 coding DNA: TGTGCCAGCGGAGACAATACAGGGGGCGAGTATGGCTACACCTTC.

The V and J genes are TRBV27 and TRBJ1-1; 8 nucleotides match TRBD1. Trimming removed 5 bases from V and 11 bases from J; junction bases left unmatched: 10. Germline-derived CDR1 and CDR2 are MNHEY and SMNVEV (reference sequence). CDR3 size: 13 residues. CDR3 loop: CASSRGQGVWAFF. CDR3 nucleotide sequence: TGTGCCAGCAGTCGAGGACAGGGCGTTTGGGCTTTCTTT.

In its sample, this clone was seen once. In nucleotides, the CDR3 is TGTGCCAGTAGGCCAACAGAGTCCTATACCCTCAATGAGCAGTTCTTC. Translation gives CASRPTESYTLNEQFF. The chain is built from TRBV19 and TRBJ2-1; D is unclear. The CDR3 extends over 16 amino acids. The germline V gene has CDR1 LNHDA and CDR2 SQIVND (reference sequence). V was shortened by 6 bases and J by 6 bases, with 21 bases between the two germline ends.

The chain couples TRBV2 to TRBJ1-1, with TRBD1 as a possible D gene (5 bases). V gave up 4 bases and J gave up 2 bases, with 17 bases separating them. The CDR3 spans 16 residues. Germline CDR1 and CDR2: SNHLY and FYNNEI. CDR3 residues: CASSVTRAEVNTEAFF. Here the CDR3 DNA reads TGTGCCAGCAGTGTTACCAGGGCGGAGGTAAACACTGAAGCTTTCTTT.

This chain joins TRBV5-4 and TRBJ2-7; 11 bases agree with TRBD1. CDR1 and CDR2 from the germline V gene are SGHNT and YYREEE (reference sequence). The CDR3 totals 15 residues. The V and J ends lost 4 bases and 4 bases, in that order; junction bases with no gene match: 7. The CDR3 sequence: CASSPEGTGGYEQYF. CDR3 DNA: TGTGCCAGCAGCCCTGAGGGGACAGGGGGATACGAGCAGTACTTC.

The V gene is TRBV7-9, the J gene TRBJ1-2; 11 positions match TRBD1. From germline, CDR1 is SEHNR and CDR2 FQNEAQ (reference sequence). With 5 bases clipped from V and 1 base from J, the junction kept 9 bases outside the gene matches. The CDR3 extends over 17 amino acids. CDR3 DNA: TGTGCCAGCAGCGGGGCCCGGGACAGGGGGATTAACTATGGCTACACCTTC. This translates into CASSGARDRGINYGYTF.

V gene TRBV2 combines with J gene TRBJ2-2; D is undetermined. The CDR3 spans 15 residues. Between the trimmed V and J ends, which lost 3 bases and 3 bases, there was a span of 11 bases. In germline, CDR1 is SNHLY, CDR2 FYNNEI. The CDR3 sequence is CASSENRVYTGELFF. CDR3 DNA: TGTGCCAGCAGTGAGAACAGAGTGTACACCGGGGAGCTGTTTTTT.

The rearrangement joins TRBV7-9 to TRBJ1-5; tentative D call: TRBD1 (5 bases). This CDR3 has 14 residues. Germline-derived CDR1 and CDR2 are SEHNR and FQNEAQ (reference sequence). Trimming removed 3 bases from V and 4 bases from J, with 10 bases in between. The CDR3 sequence: CASSFGADNQPQHF. Written as DNA, the CDR3 is TGTGCCAGCAGCTTTGGGGCAGATAATCAGCCCCAGCATTTT.

V usage is TRBV9 and J usage is TRBJ1-5; D not resolved. This CDR3 has 13 residues. CDR1 and CDR2 (germline): SGDLS, YYNGEE. V lost 0 bases to trimming and J lost 4 bases, with 5 bases between them. The CDR3 DNA sequence: TGTGCCAGCAGCGTAGGTATAAATCAGCCCCAGCATTTT. It is translated as CASSVGINQPQHF.